This T cell receptor beta chain stems from a study of shared clonotypes between healthy human individuals. Study-level findings and limits: As a rule, naive subsets had a larger estimated richness than memory subsets. Around 5.3% of naive CD4 clonotypes were shared across a handful of donors. Sampling used blood alone; tissue repertoires probably differ.

Cells designated naive CD8 were CD45RO-negative and were positively selected for CCR7, with terminally differentiated effector memory CD45RA+ cells excluded. Comments on this clone: The antigen remains unidentified.

It was at deep level that the assay was run. Only in-frame clones appear in the TCRdb table, and some are missing; sequencing was by immunoSEQ multiplex PCR. The sample has 1.5 million to 2.5 million clones; approximately 94% are singletons. The CDR3 has 16 residues. V lost 2 bases and J 2 bases, leaving 14 bases between the germline ends. CDR1 and CDR2 from the germline V gene are SNHLY and FYNNEI. Specimen: naive CD8+ T cells sorted from blood. The chain recombines TRBV2 with TRBJ2-3; no reliable D call. The receptor's source is a man aged 18 to 29 in good health. The CDR3 DNA reads TGTGCCAGCAGTGAACGGACCAGCCTTCCCACAGATACGCAGTATTTT. This encodes CASSERTSLPTDTQYF.